Each of the 23 T cell receptor beta chains below was sequenced from the same sample in a study of blood T cell repertoires in COVID-19. The data were produced by immunoSEQ multiplex PCR, yet TCRdb's version contains in-frame clones alone and is incomplete. The sample has under 110,000 clones, about 89% seen once. The sample was peripheral blood. The source is a man aged 50-59 years with acute or convalescent COVID-19.

This clone was picked up a small number of times. The chain combines TRBV5-4 with TRBJ2-1, with 8 bases that match TRBD2. The trim removed 8 bases at V and 8 bases at J, leaving 15 bases unmatched. The CDR3 spans 15 residues. In germline, CDR1 is SGHNT, CDR2 YYREEE (reference sequence). The CDR3 region is CASFTRRGAVDEQFF. CDR3 DNA: TGTGCCAGTTTCACCCGGCGGGGGGCAGTGGATGAGCAGTTCTTC.

This rearrangement joins TRBV19 to TRBJ1-1, with TRBD1 matching 9 bases. The CDR3 totals 15 residues. Germline CDR1 reads LNHDA; CDR2 reads SQIVND (reference sequence). Unmatched junction bases numbered 7, after V lost 8 bases and J lost 0 bases. DNA of the CDR3: TGTGCCAGTGCGTTGGGACAGGGCCTGAACACTGAAGCTTTCTTT. This translates into CASALGQGLNTEAFF.

The rearrangement joins TRBV7-2 to TRBJ2-1; tentative D call: TRBD1 (5 bases). V lost 3 bases, J lost 12 bases, and 18 bases lay in between. CDR1 is SGHTA, CDR2 FQGNSA, per germline. The CDR3 loop spans 14 amino acids. This CDR3 is CASSFKSSQGRQFF. In nucleotides, the CDR3 is TGTGCCAGCAGCTTCAAATCTTCTCAGGGTCGGCAGTTCTTC.

V gene TRBV4-1 combines with J gene TRBJ1-1, with 9 bases aligning to TRBD1. With V trimmed by 4 bases and J by 3 bases, 3 bases remained unmatched. This CDR3 region has 14 residues. CDR1 and CDR2 from the germline V gene are MGHRA and YSYEKL. This chain's CDR3 is CASSLNRGHTEAFF. CDR3 nucleotide sequence: TGCGCCAGCAGCCTCAACAGGGGGCACACTGAAGCTTTCTTT.

This clone came up once. The V gene is TRBV6-6, the J gene TRBJ1-2; the D gene is possibly TRBD1 (6 bases). Germline-derived CDR1 and CDR2 are MNHNY and SVGAGI (reference sequence). Trimming stripped 6 bases from V and 4 bases from J, with 9 bases between. The CDR3 has 12 amino acids. The CDR3: CASRGQIYGYTF. The CDR3 DNA reads TGTGCCAGCAGAGGACAGATCTATGGCTACACCTTC.

The CDR3 spells CASSNGQGNEKLFF. CDR3 DNA: TGTGCCAGCAGTAATGGACAGGGGAACGAAAAACTGTTTTTT. The V call is TRBV27, the J call TRBJ1-4; the match to TRBD1 covers 9 bases. This CDR3 is 14 amino acids long. Germline V CDR1 and CDR2: MNHEY, SMNVEV (reference sequence). The ends lost 5 bases at V and 8 bases at J; junction bases unmatched: 6.

This chain connects TRBV5-1 to TRBJ2-7; tentatively, D is TRBD2 (7 bases). The V end was cut by 0 bases, the J end by 2 bases, with 15 bases between. CDR3 length equals 16 residues. CDR1 is SGHRS and CDR2 is YFSETQ in the germline V gene. CDR3 protein: CASSLEGGRVAYEQYF. Written as DNA, the CDR3 is TGCGCCAGCAGCTTGGAGGGGGGGCGAGTCGCCTACGAGCAGTACTTC.

V and J are TRBV7-2 and TRBJ2-3; weak D call: TRBD2 (5 bases). CDR1 is SGHTA, CDR2 FQGNSA, per germline. V lost 2 bases, J lost 2 bases, and 17 bases lay in between. CDR3 length: 17 residues. CDR3 in amino acids: CASSLSFGERATDTQYF. As DNA, the CDR3 is TGTGCCAGCAGCTTATCTTTCGGGGAGAGGGCCACAGATACGCAGTATTTT.

This sequence joins TRBV25-1 and TRBJ2-2, with 10 bases identical to TRBD2. Germline CDR1 is MGHDK and CDR2 is SYGVNS. Trimming cost V 1 base and J 5 bases; bases outside gene matches: 7. The length of the CDR3 is 17 residues. The CDR3 DNA reads as TGTGCCAGCAGTGAATCAGTACTAGCGGGGAAGACCGGGGAGCTGTTTTTT. Translating it yields CASSESVLAGKTGELFF.

This clone occurred once. The chain couples TRBV5-4 to TRBJ1-2, with TRBD1 identical over 7 bases. V dropped 4 bases and J dropped 4; count of bases not matched to a gene: 7. CDR1 is SGHNT, CDR2 YYREEE, per germline (reference sequence). There are 14 residues in the CDR3. DNA for the CDR3: TGTGCCAGCAGCAAACCGGGACAGCTCTATGGCTACACCTTC. It encodes CASSKPGQLYGYTF.

V is TRBV28 and J is TRBJ1-1; no clear D gene. CDR1 is MDHEN and CDR2 is SYDVKM in the germline V gene. The CDR3 length is 15 residues. V was clipped by 8 bases and J by 3 bases, with 19 bases between them. CDR3 in amino acids: CASRTLGEEDTEAFF. DNA for the CDR3: TGTGCCAGCCGGACGCTTGGGGAGGAAGACACTGAAGCTTTCTTT.

This chain joins TRBV9 and TRBJ1-4, with 7 positions matching TRBD1. Germline-derived CDR1 and CDR2 are SGDLS and YYNGEE. V was pared by 0 bases and J by 2 bases, with 4 bases of the junction left unmatched. The CDR3 runs 16 residues. Written as DNA, the CDR3 is TGTGCCAGCAGCGTAGGAGGGGGCTTTACTAATGAAAAACTGTTTTTT. The encoded protein is CASSVGGGFTNEKLFF.

This clone has only one observation. The chain combines TRBV7-9 with TRBJ1-2; 7 nucleotides line up with TRBD1. Germline V gene sequence: CDR1 SEHNR, CDR2 FQNEAQ (reference sequence). The V gene end was trimmed by 5 bases and the J gene end by 7 bases; junction bases not matched to a gene: 13. This CDR3 contains 15 residues. The CDR3 loop is CASSPKTGSLFGYTF. The CDR3 coding sequence is TGTGCCAGCAGCCCGAAGACAGGGAGTTTATTTGGCTACACCTTC.

The chain recombines TRBV14 with TRBJ1-1; D is ambiguous. The CDR3 length is 14 residues. Germline V gene sequence: CDR1 SGHDN, CDR2 FVKESK. V lost 5 bases to trimming and J lost 3 bases, with 13 bases between them. CDR3 DNA sequence: TGTGCCAGCAGCACTTGGCTCCGGGACACTGAAGCTTTCTTT. The encoded protein is CASSTWLRDTEAFF.

CDR3 sequence (DNA): TGCAGCGTCGGACAGGGATACAATGAGCAGTTCTTC. Its protein product is CSVGQGYNEQFF. This chain uses TRBV29-1 with TRBJ2-1, with 8 bases identical to TRBD1. The germline V gene encodes CDR1 SQVTM and CDR2 ANQGSEA. CDR3 length: 12 amino acids. V dropped 6 bases and J dropped 4; count of bases not matched to a gene: 2.

This chain joins TRBV19 and TRBJ2-6; 8 bases align to TRBD2. Unmatched junction bases numbered 6, after V lost 8 bases and J lost 0 bases. The CDR3 loop spans 16 amino acids. Germline CDR1 is LNHDA and CDR2 is SQIVND (reference sequence). The CDR3 DNA sequence: TGTGCCAGTCTCCGGGGGGGAAACTCTGGGGCCAACGTCCTGACTTTC. It translates to CASLRGGNSGANVLTF.

This clone was seen only a few times. The rearrangement links TRBV11-2 to TRBJ1-6, with 7 positions matching TRBD1. J lost 7 bases, V lost 5 bases, and 5 bases had no gene match. Germline V CDR1 and CDR2: SGHAT, FQNNGV. This CDR3 region has 14 residues. The CDR3 DNA reads TGTGCCAGCAGCCCTAGACAGGGAAATTCACCCCTCCACTTT. It specifies CASSPRQGNSPLHF.

The chain carries TRBV7-9 and TRBJ1-2; 10 bases are a match to TRBD1. The V gene's germline CDR1 is SEHNR and CDR2 FQNEAQ (reference sequence). This CDR3 has 15 amino acids. After removal of 2 bases from V and 11 bases from J, the junction contained 11 bases not matched to a gene. CDR3 loop: CASSLSRDRGLRYTF. In DNA, the CDR3 is TGTGCCAGCAGCTTAAGTCGGGACAGGGGATTGCGTTACACCTTC. Filled out from reference TRBV7-9 and TRBJ1-2, the complete variable domain reads DTGVSQNPRHKITKRGQNVTFRCDPISEHNRLYWYRQTLGQGPEFLTYFQNEAQLEKSRLLSDRFSAERPKGSFSTLEIQRTEQGDSAMYLCASSLSRDRGLRYTFGSGTRLTVV.

The chain uses TRBV2 and TRBJ2-1; weak D call: TRBD2 (5 bases). This CDR3 spans 11 amino acids. The V gene's germline CDR1 is SNHLY and CDR2 FYNNEI. The V end was cut by 6 bases, the J end by 10 bases, with 10 bases between. The CDR3 is CASRLVREQFF. CDR3 bases: TGTGCCAGCAGACTAGTCAGAGAGCAGTTCTTC.

A single count supports this clone. The V gene is TRBV3-1 (or the pseudogene TRBV3-2), the J gene TRBJ1-1, with no clear D. CDR3 length: 13 amino acids. Trimming left V 1 base short and J 2 bases short, with 5 bases between. The germline V gene encodes CDR1 LGHDT and CDR2 YNNKEL (reference sequence). CDR3 amino acids: CASSQVRNTEAFF. The CDR3 coding sequence is TGTGCCAGCAGCCAAGTGCGAAACACTGAAGCTTTCTTT.

CDR3 region: CASSYSAGLAGNEQFF. In DNA, the CDR3 is TGTGCCAGCAGTTACTCTGCGGGACTAGCGGGGAATGAGCAGTTCTTC. This rearrangement joins TRBV6-5 to TRBJ2-1; 13 bases line up with TRBD2. Germline assignment: CDR1 MNHEY and CDR2 SVGAGI. With V trimmed by 0 bases and J by 7 bases, 3 bases remained unmatched. The CDR3 totals 16 residues.

This chain links TRBV5-1 with TRBJ2-2; D is perhaps TRBD2 (6 bases). V lost 3 bases to trimming and J lost 2 bases, with 8 bases between them. The germline gives CDR1 SGHRS, CDR2 YFSETQ. The CDR3 contains 14 residues. The CDR3 sequence: CASSYGGNTGELFF. The DNA for the CDR3 is TGCGCCAGCAGCTACGGGGGTAACACCGGGGAGCTGTTTTTT.

The rearrangement links TRBV18 to TRBJ1-4; 8 nucleotides match TRBD1. Germline trimming cut 1 base from V and 7 bases from J; bases unmatched to any gene: 8. Germline CDR1 and CDR2: KGHSH and LQKENI. This CDR3 contains 16 residues. The CDR3 here is CASSPLPQDRAEKLFF. The CDR3 DNA is TGTGCCAGCTCACCACTCCCGCAGGACAGGGCTGAAAAACTGTTTTTT.